These 27 T cell receptor beta chains share one sample of origin, sequenced in a study of blood T cell repertoires in COVID-19. Data came from immunoSEQ multiplex PCR; TCRdb stores just in-frame clones and leaves some out. This table holds about 60,000 clones, roughly 86% found once. Sequencing was performed on peripheral blood. These receptors all stem from a man aged 50 to 60 with active COVID-19.

V gene TRBV5-5 combines with J gene TRBJ1-1; no firm D call. V lost 4 bases and J 10 bases, leaving 11 bases between the germline ends. The CDR3 covers 11 residues. CDR1 SGHKS and CDR2 YYEKEE come from the germline V gene (reference sequence). This CDR3 reads CASSLDAGAFF. In DNA form, the CDR3 reads TGTGCCAGCAGCCTCGACGCGGGAGCTTTCTTT.

This chain connects TRBV4-1 to TRBJ2-3, with no clear D. V gave up 1 base and J gave up 6 bases, with 20 bases separating them. This CDR3 region has 17 residues. CDR1 is MGHRA and CDR2 is YSYEKL in the germline V gene. In DNA form, the CDR3 reads TGCGCCAGCAGCCAAGTGCTAGTTTGGCTAGTTGGTGATACGCAGTATTTT. Its translation is CASSQVLVWLVGDTQYF.

This clone was observed once. The V call is TRBV6-5, the J call TRBJ1-5; a weak D match, TRBD1 (5 bases). The CDR3 runs 13 residues. The V and J ends lost 5 bases and 4 bases respectively, with 9 bases between them. Germline CDR1 and CDR2: MNHEY and SVGAGI. CDR3 protein: CASSIQGNQPQHF. Written as DNA, the CDR3 is TGTGCCAGCAGTATTCAGGGAAATCAGCCCCAGCATTTT.

The chain has TRBV2 and TRBJ2-5; D remains unclear. The J call could be wrong; TRBJ2-7 is a better fit for the DNA end. The CDR3 length is 12 residues. CDR1 is SNHLY and CDR2 is FYNNEI in the germline V gene. CDR3 nucleotides: TGTGCCAGCAGTGAGTTTAACTACGAGCAGTACTTC. Translating it yields CASSEFNYEQYF.

This clone was seen a single time. The rearrangement uses TRBV5-8 and TRBJ1-1; D is uncertain. Trimming stripped 0 bases from V and 11 bases from J, with 14 bases between. CDR1 is SGHTS, CDR2 YDEGEE, per germline. The CDR3 runs 13 residues. In nucleotides, the CDR3 is TGTGCCAGCAGCTTGGAGGCGGGTTTGCGGGCTTTCTTT. It encodes CASSLEAGLRAFF.

The chain carries TRBV18 and TRBJ2-5; D is ambiguous. Per the germline V gene, CDR1 is KGHSH and CDR2 is LQKENI. This CDR3 is built from 12 residues. Trimming shortened V by 3 bases and J by 5 bases, and 7 bases separated the two germline ends. The CDR3 loop is CASSPRPETQYF. The CDR3 nucleotides are TGTGCCAGCTCACCTCGTCCCGAGACCCAGTACTTC.

This clone was detected a few times. The J gene is TRBJ1-6, the V gene TRBV7-8, with D unclear. The CDR3 sequence is 19 residues long. V lost 1 base to trimming and J lost 0 bases, with 16 bases between them. Germline values: CDR1 SGHVS, CDR2 FQNEAQ. Here the CDR3 DNA reads TGTGCCAGCAGCTTAGAAGCTGCGAGTGGGAGCTCCTATAATTCACCCCTCCACTTT. This encodes CASSLEAASGSSYNSPLHF.

V and J are TRBV6-5 and TRBJ1-2; 9 bases map to TRBD1. Germline CDR1 and CDR2: MNHEY and SVGAGI. This CDR3 spans 15 amino acids. J lost 5 bases, V lost 7 bases, and 11 bases had no gene match. DNA for the CDR3: TGTGCCAGCAAACCCCAACAGGGGGCTGGATATGGCTACACCTTC. It specifies CASKPQQGAGYGYTF.

V usage is TRBV2 and J usage is TRBJ2-3; TRBD1 matches at 8 bases. The CDR3 sequence is 14 residues long. Germline loops: CDR1 SNHLY, CDR2 FYNNEI. V shed 6 bases and J 2 bases; nucleotides not matched to a gene: 4. CDR3 DNA sequence: TGTGCCAGCAGGAGACAGGGGCCCACAGATACGCAGTATTTT. Translating it yields CASRRQGPTDTQYF.

The chain recombines TRBV19 with TRBJ2-1; a weak D match, TRBD2 (5 bases). The germline gives CDR1 LNHDA, CDR2 SQIVND (reference sequence). V dropped 4 bases and J dropped 11 bases, with 15 bases sitting between them. CDR3 length equals 13 residues. Here the CDR3 DNA reads TGTGCCAGTAGTACAAATTCCGGGATCCAGCAGTTCTTC. This codes for CASSTNSGIQQFF.

This clone has a single count. The chain employs TRBV5-4 and TRBJ2-5; D is undetermined. Trimming removed 0 bases from V and 1 base from J, with 7 bases in between. Germline-derived CDR1 and CDR2 are SGHNT and YYREEE (reference sequence). The length of the CDR3 is 14 residues. The CDR3 loop is CASSLEPGQETQYF. CDR3 nucleotides: TGTGCCAGCAGCTTGGAGCCGGGCCAAGAGACCCAGTACTTC.

This rearrangement joins TRBV27 to TRBJ2-7, with D tentatively TRBD1 (5 bases). V lost 3 bases and J lost 5, with 14 bases in between. Germline V CDR1 and CDR2: MNHEY, SMNVEV (reference sequence). The CDR3 has 14 residues. As DNA, the CDR3 is TGTGCCAGCAGTTTGAGGCAGGGTCCACACGAGCAGTACTTC. This codes for CASSLRQGPHEQYF.

The rearrangement uses TRBV19 and TRBJ2-3, with D perhaps TRBD2 (5 bases). V was cut by 4 bases and J by 0 bases, with 14 bases left in between. CDR1 is LNHDA and CDR2 is SQIVND in the germline V gene (reference sequence). The CDR3 contains 16 residues. CDR3 bases: TGTGCCAGTAGTACCCCGTCCAAGCGGAGCACAGATACGCAGTATTTT. As protein: CASSTPSKRSTDTQYF.

The chain uses TRBV28 and TRBJ1-3, with 10 bases that match TRBD1. J lost 1 base, V lost 3 bases, and 9 bases had no gene match. Looked up from germline, CDR1 is MDHEN and CDR2 is SYDVKM. The CDR3 is 18 residues long. CDR3 loop: CASSLGGTGVGSGNTIYF. CDR3 bases: TGTGCCAGCAGTTTGGGGGGGACAGGGGTTGGATCTGGAAACACCATATATTTT. Together with reference TRBV28 and TRBJ1-3, the CDR3 gives the full variable domain: DVKVTQSSRYLVKRTGEKVFLECVQDMDHENMFWYRQDPGLGLRLIYFSYDVKMKEKGDIPEGYSVSREKKERFSLILESASTNQTSMYLCASSLGGTGVGSGNTIYFGEGSWLTVV.

This clone was seen a single time. The V and J genes are TRBV2 and TRBJ1-4; a possible D gene is TRBD1 (5 bases). V was trimmed by 6 bases and J by 0 bases, leaving 11 bases between them. CDR1 and CDR2 (germline): SNHLY, FYNNEI. CDR3 length equals 15 residues. The CDR3 DNA sequence: TGTGCCAGCAGAGAGACAGTCGCAACTAATGAAAAACTGTTTTTT. Translated: CASRETVATNEKLFF.

The rearrangement links TRBV9 to TRBJ2-3; 10 nucleotides agree with TRBD2. CDR3 size: 19 residues. Germline V CDR1 and CDR2: SGDLS, YYNGEE. J lost 7 bases, V lost 0 bases, and 17 bases had no gene match. Written as DNA, the CDR3 is TGTGCCAGCAGCGTAGGCTTTGCGAGGAGCGGGGGGGCCATAAATACGCAGTATTTT. It translates to CASSVGFARSGGAINTQYF.

The CDR3 coding sequence is TGTGCCAGCAGGAACAGGGGGTTTGATGAAAAACTGTTTTTT. Protein product: CASRNRGFDEKLFF. The chain couples TRBV6-5 to TRBJ1-4, with 8 positions matching TRBD1. Germline lookup yields CDR1 MNHEY and CDR2 SVGAGI. The length of the CDR3 is 14 residues. V was clipped by 6 bases and J by 6 bases; unmatched bases: 6.

The V gene is TRBV7-8, the J gene TRBJ1-3; 8 nucleotides align to TRBD1. The CDR3 runs to 16 residues. The V gene end was trimmed by 5 bases and the J gene end by 0 bases; junction bases not matched to a gene: 6. Germline V CDR1 and CDR2: SGHVS, FQNEAQ. CDR3 protein: CASSPDRGNSGNTIYF. The CDR3 bases are TGTGCCAGCAGCCCAGACAGGGGCAACTCTGGAAACACCATATATTTT.

The rearrangement joins TRBV4-2 to TRBJ1-2, with D perhaps matching TRBD1 (6 bases). V dropped 5 bases and J dropped 4 bases, with 11 bases sitting between them. Germline V CDR1 and CDR2: LGHNA, YNFKEQ. CDR3 length: 13 amino acids. This CDR3 is CASSAGAIYGYTF. The DNA of the CDR3 is TGTGCCAGCAGCGCAGGGGCCATCTATGGCTACACCTTC.

The CDR3 sequence is CASVRDREGYGYTF. The CDR3 DNA sequence: TGTGCTAGCGTCCGGGACAGGGAGGGCTATGGCTACACCTTC. V usage is TRBV12-5 and J usage is TRBJ1-2; TRBD1 agrees at 9 bases. CDR3 length: 14 amino acids. The trim removed 9 bases at V and 4 bases at J, leaving 9 bases unmatched. CDR1 LGHNT and CDR2 FRNRAP come from the germline V gene.

This chain joins TRBV4-1 and TRBJ2-2, with 7 bases lining up with TRBD2. The germline V gene has CDR1 MGHRA and CDR2 YSYEKL. V lost 0 bases to trimming and J lost 5 bases; unmatched junction nucleotides: 12. CDR3 length: 18 amino acids. CDR3 amino acids: CASSQDLLRGTFTGELFF. The CDR3 DNA sequence: TGCGCCAGCAGCCAAGACCTATTGCGGGGGACTTTTACCGGGGAGCTGTTTTTT.

The chain recombines TRBV9 with TRBJ2-7; D not certain. The CDR3 spans 16 residues. Trimming pared 0 bases from V and 1 base from J, leaving 14 bases between. The germline V gene has CDR1 SGDLS and CDR2 YYNGEE. The CDR3 region is CASSVEWAATSYEQYF. The DNA of the CDR3 is TGTGCCAGCAGCGTAGAATGGGCAGCCACTTCCTACGAGCAGTACTTC.

This chain joins TRBV5-5 and TRBJ1-2; 12 nucleotides agree with TRBD1. Germline lookup yields CDR1 SGHKS and CDR2 YYEKEE (reference sequence). This CDR3 region has 17 residues. After removal of 4 bases from V and 3 bases from J, the junction contained 10 bases not matched to a gene. The CDR3 is CASSLTRDRGLYYGYTF. The CDR3 DNA reads TGTGCCAGCAGCCTTACCCGGGACAGGGGGCTCTACTATGGCTACACCTTC.

The chain couples TRBV2 to TRBJ2-2; D remains unclear. The CDR3 consists of 15 residues. Germline values: CDR1 SNHLY, CDR2 FYNNEI. V was trimmed by 5 bases and J by 2 bases, leaving 12 bases between them. CDR3 DNA sequence: TGTGCCAGCAGTCTCTTAAAACAAAACACCGGGGAGCTGTTTTTT. Protein sequence: CASSLLKQNTGELFF.

The chain links TRBV7-3 to TRBJ2-3; 10 bases match TRBD2. CDR3 length equals 16 residues. V lost 5 bases and J lost 2; bases outside the gene matches: 7. The V gene's germline CDR1 is SGHTA and CDR2 FQGTGA. The CDR3, as DNA: TGTGCCAGCAGCCCCGCAAGCGGGGGGGCCACAGATACGCAGTATTTT. Encoded protein: CASSPASGGATDTQYF.

The chain has TRBV2 and TRBJ1-2; D possibly corresponds to TRBD1 (6 bases). CDR1 and CDR2 (germline): SNHLY, FYNNEI. V shed 0 bases and J shed 4 bases, with 12 bases lying between them. This CDR3 has 15 amino acids. Written as DNA, the CDR3 is TGTGCCAGCAGTGAAGCCAGGGGACCTATCTATGGCTACACCTTC. This translates into CASSEARGPIYGYTF.

This chain connects TRBV3-1 (or the pseudogene TRBV3-2) to TRBJ1-1; D remains unclear. With 2 bases removed from V and 2 bases from J, the gap between germline ends came to 6 bases. This CDR3 comprises 13 residues. Germline CDR1 is LGHDT and CDR2 is YNNKEL (reference sequence). The CDR3 DNA sequence: TGTGCCAGCAGCCAAACCAGTAACACTGAAGCTTTCTTT. This sequence encodes CASSQTSNTEAFF.